This T cell receptor beta chain originates from a study of T cell responses to AZD1222 COVID-19 vaccine. Repertoires were generated with immunoSEQ multiplex PCR, while TCRdb's copy carries only in-frame clones and drops some. The table shows about 140,000 clones, with 90% to 95% occurring only once. Findings and caveats of the study: An increase in Spike-specific TCR breadth and depth was observed after two AZD1222 doses.

CDR3 length: 19 residues. The germline CDR1 and CDR2 sequences are SGDLS and YYNGEE. Trimming cost V 5 bases and J 1 base; bases outside gene matches: 19. Concerning this clone itself: What it binds is not known.

This chain joins TRBV9 and TRBJ1-1; 8 nucleotides align to TRBD1. The sample consisted of peripheral blood, taken after recovery from COVID-19. This receptor was identified in an adult who had recovered from COVID-19. The CDR3 here is CASRLGTGGFNSRNTEAFF. DNA of the CDR3: TGTGCCAGCAGACTCGGGACAGGAGGATTTAATTCGAGGAACACTGAAGCTTTCTTT.